This entry describes one T cell receptor (beta chain). What it recognizes is unknown. The use of a sample-barcoded 5' primer and a J-beta primer mix characterized a second PCR of roughly 6 to 11 cycles. TCRdb used MiXCR to reprocess the 5' RACE reads, holding one entry per CDR3 protein. This table has approximately 730,000 distinct CDR3 sequences, approximately 43% appearing once. The sample comes from a study of blood T cells in healthy people across ages. Regarding the study as a whole: When set beside aged donors, long-lived donors presented more naive CD4+ cells and higher diversity.

V was clipped by 3 bases and J by 6 bases, with 6 bases between them. The CDR3 consists of 12 residues. Germline values: CDR1 LGHDT, CDR2 YNNKEL (reference sequence). This clonotype was obtained from an older woman in good health. This chain joins TRBV3-1 and TRBJ2-1; D gene ambiguous. The specimen sequenced was blood. The CDR3 here is CASSHGINEQFF. As DNA, the CDR3 is TGTGCCAGCAGCCATGGTATCAATGAGCAGTTCTTC.